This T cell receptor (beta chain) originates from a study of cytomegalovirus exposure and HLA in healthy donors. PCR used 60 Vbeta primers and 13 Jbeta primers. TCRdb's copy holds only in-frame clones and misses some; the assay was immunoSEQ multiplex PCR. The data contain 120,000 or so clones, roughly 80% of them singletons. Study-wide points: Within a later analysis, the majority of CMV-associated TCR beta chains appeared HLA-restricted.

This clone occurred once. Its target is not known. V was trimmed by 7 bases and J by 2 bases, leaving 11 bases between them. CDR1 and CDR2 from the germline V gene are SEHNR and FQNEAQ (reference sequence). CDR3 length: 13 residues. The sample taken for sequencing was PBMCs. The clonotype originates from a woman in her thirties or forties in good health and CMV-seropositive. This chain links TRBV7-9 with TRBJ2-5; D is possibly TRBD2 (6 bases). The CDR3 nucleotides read TGTGCCAGCACCGAGCGGGTGCAAGAGACCCAGTACTTC. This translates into CASTERVQETQYF.